The rows below give T cell receptor beta chains drawn from one sample of a study of blood T cell repertoires in COVID-19. Assay: immunoSEQ multiplex PCR; the TCRdb copy retains only in-frame clones and omits some. The sample yields around 190,000 clones, about 82% seen once. The sample consisted of PBMCs or T cells enriched from blood (not recorded which). These receptors came from a middle-aged man with acute COVID-19. CDR3s include the opening cysteine and the closing phenylalanine or tryptophan. The D gene is left open where the match is weak. Clone size, where shown, is once, few, many, or a class for clones that have expanded.

clone_size j_call cdr3_length d_call v_call cdr3_nt cdr3_aa
- TRBJ2-1 16 TRBD2 TRBV18 TGTGCCAGCGCGAGGACTAGCGGAGAGTTCGACAATGAGCAGTTCTTC CASARTSGEFDNEQFF
- TRBJ1-5 16 - TRBV24-1 TGTGCCACCAGTGATGGGACATCTTTTAGCAATCAGCCCCAGCATTTT CATSDGTSFSNQPQHF
- TRBJ1-1 14 TRBD1 TRBV5-1 TGCGCCAGCAGCTTGCAGGGGGAGGTTGGTGAAGCTTTCTTT CASSLQGEVGEAFF
- TRBJ1-2 17 TRBD1 TRBV27 TGTGCCAGCGCCTCACCAGGGGGACCCGGGTCTTCCTATGGCTACACCTTC CASASPGGPGSSYGYTF
- TRBJ2-4 12 - TRBV3-1/TRBV3-2 TGTGCCAGCAGCCAAGCCGTAAACATTCAGTACTTC CASSQAVNIQYF
- TRBJ1-1 14 - TRBV6-5 TGTGCCAGCCGTCGTAGCAGGGTGAACACTGAAGCTTTCTTT CASRRSRVNTEAFF
- TRBJ2-7 12 - TRBV5-1 TGCGCCAGTAGACGGACAGACTACGAGCAGTACTTC CASRRTDYEQYF
- TRBJ1-1 14 TRBD1 TRBV2 TGTGCCAGCTCGGACAGGGCGCAGGGGACTGAAGCTTTCTTT CASSDRAQGTEAFF
- TRBJ2-3 17 TRBD2 TRBV5-6 TGTGCCAGCAGCTTGGCGCGACTAGCGGGAGGGGCAGATACGCAGTATTTT CASSLARLAGGADTQYF
- TRBJ1-4 19 - TRBV5-5 TGTGCCAGCAGCTTGGATGTAGGGGCAGGAAATATCGGCGTAGAAAAACTGTTTTTT CASSLDVGAGNIGVEKLFF
- TRBJ1-2 14 - TRBV11-2 TGTGCCAGCAGCTTACTGGGGGCCAACTATGGCTACACCTTC CASSLLGANYGYTF
- TRBJ1-1 16 TRBD1 TRBV19 TGTGCCAGTAGTCTACTGCCGGGACAGGAGAACACTGAAGCTTTCTTT CASSLLPGQENTEAFF
once TRBJ2-5 13 - TRBV5-1 TGCGCCAGCAGCTTTCCCAACGGGGAGACCCAGTACTTC CASSFPNGETQYF
- TRBJ2-1 16 - TRBV9 TGTGCCAGCAGCGTAACGGGGGTTAGCTCCTACAATGAGCAGTTCTTC CASSVTGVSSYNEQFF
many TRBJ2-1 14 - TRBV10-3 TGTGCCATCAGGCCCCGGGAAGCTTACAATGAGCAGTTCTTC CAIRPREAYNEQFF
- TRBJ2-1 16 TRBD1 TRBV15 TGTGCCACCAGCAGATCCCAAGGGACAGGTCACAATGAGCAGTTCTTC CATSRSQGTGHNEQFF
- TRBJ2-1 15 - TRBV5-1 TGCGCCAGCAGCAGCTTCGGACAGCAATACAATGAGCAGTTCTTC CASSSFGQQYNEQFF
- TRBJ1-3 14 - TRBV27 TGTGCCAGCAGGGACAGTCAGCAACGAAACACCATATATTTT CASRDSQQRNTIYF
few TRBJ2-1 14 - TRBV29-1 TGCAGCGCCCAAGGGACTCCTGATACGGATGAGCAGTTCTTC CSAQGTPDTDEQFF
- TRBJ2-7 14 - TRBV9 TGTGCCAGCAGCGTGGTATTCAGGGGCGACGAGCAGTACTTC CASSVVFRGDEQYF
- TRBJ1-4 15 - TRBV5-1 TGCGCCAGCAGCTTGAGGAGGGGAGAGGGTGAAAAACTGTTTTTT CASSLRRGEGEKLFF
- TRBJ1-5 13 - TRBV19 TGTGCCAGTAGACAGGGTCCAACGCAGCCCCAGCATTTT CASRQGPTQPQHF
- TRBJ1-5 15 TRBD1 TRBV9 TGTGCCAGCAGCGGCGGACAGGGGAGGGGTCAGCCCCAGCATTTT CASSGGQGRGQPQHF
- TRBJ2-5 16 TRBD2 TRBV6-4 TGTGCCAGCAGCCCGGGACTAGCGGGAGGCCAAGAGACCCAGTACTTC CASSPGLAGGQETQYF
- TRBJ2-7 16 TRBD1 TRBV4-2 TGTGCCAGCAGCCACGCGGACAGGGGGTACTCCTACGAGCAGTACTTC CASSHADRGYSYEQYF
- TRBJ1-3 16 TRBD1 TRBV11-2 TGTGCCAGCAGCGCGACAGGGGGCGCGGGAGGAAACACCATATATTTT CASSATGGAGGNTIYF
- TRBJ2-5 12 - TRBV27 TGTGCCAGCACAGACTACCGAGAGACCCAGTACTTC CASTDYRETQYF
- TRBJ1-2 15 TRBD1 TRBV24-1 TGTGCCACCAGTGACCGCAGACAGGGATACTATGGCTACACCTTC CATSDRRQGYYGYTF
- TRBJ2-4 16 TRBD2 TRBV4-1 TGCGCCAGCAGCCAGCCAGTGACTAGCGGGGGAAACATTCAGTACTTC CASSQPVTSGGNIQYF
once TRBJ1-5 15 TRBD1 TRBV7-2 TGTGCCAGCAGCTGGGACAGGACTTACAATCAGCCCCAGCATTTT CASSWDRTYNQPQHF
- TRBJ2-3 16 TRBD2 TRBV11-1 TGTGCCAGCAGCCGATACATAGCGGGAGAACTAGATACGCAGTATTTT CASSRYIAGELDTQYF
- TRBJ1-2 12 - TRBV5-6 TGTGCCAGCAGCTTGGAGACACGAGGCTACACCTTC CASSLETRGYTF
- TRBJ1-6 13 - TRBV30 TGTGCCTGGAGTTATGGTGGGGGCTCACCCCTCCACTTT CAWSYGGGSPLHF
- TRBJ1-6 17 - TRBV28 TGTGCCAGCAGTTTAATGGCAGGGTCTGGAAATAATTCACCCCTCCACTTT CASSLMAGSGNNSPLHF
- TRBJ1-1 15 - TRBV7-9 TGTGCCAGCAGCTTACCGGGGGGCTGGAACACTGAAGCTTTCTTT CASSLPGGWNTEAFF
- TRBJ2-7 17 - TRBV12-2 TGTGCAAGTCGCTTTCTCACCCTATTACTAGCGGGATTGGAGCAGTACTTC CASRFLTLLLAGLEQYF
once TRBJ2-4 13 - TRBV12-3/TRBV12-4 TGTGCCAGCAAGTTGAGCGGGCAAAACATTCAGTACTTC CASKLSGQNIQYF
- TRBJ2-7 14 - TRBV11-2 TGTGCCAGCAGCGCTACAGGGCTCCCCTACGAGCAGTACTTC CASSATGLPYEQYF
- TRBJ2-2 16 - TRBV9 TGTGCCAGCAGCGTAGGGACCAGGGGAGACACCGGGGAGCTGTTTTTT CASSVGTRGDTGELFF
- TRBJ2-2 17 TRBD2 TRBV4-3 TGCGCCAGCAGCCAAGATAGCGCGGGAGCGAACACCGGGGAGCTGTTTTTT CASSQDSAGANTGELFF
- TRBJ2-7 13 TRBD1 TRBV19 TGTGCCAGTTCACGGACAGGGGGCTACGAGCAGTACTTC CASSRTGGYEQYF
- TRBJ2-7 16 TRBD1 TRBV28 TGTGCCAGCAACGAAAGGACAGGGGGCTTTGTCAACGAGCAGTACTTC CASNERTGGFVNEQYF
- TRBJ1-5 15 TRBD1 TRBV2 TGTGCCAGCAGCCCGACAGGGACGAGCAATCAGCCCCAGCATTTT CASSPTGTSNQPQHF
- TRBJ1-1 16 TRBD1 TRBV9 TGTGCCAGCAGCGCACAGACAGGGGGCGCCGGAGGGGAAGCTTTCTTT CASSAQTGGAGGEAFF
- TRBJ1-2 11 - TRBV25-1 TGTGCCAGCGGTCGGGACTATGGCTACACCTTC CASGRDYGYTF
- TRBJ2-1 14 TRBD1 TRBV6-2/TRBV6-3 TGTGCCAGCAGCCCTCGCAACAGGGGGAGTGAGCAGTTCTTC CASSPRNRGSEQFF
- TRBJ2-1 16 TRBD1 TRBV5-1 TGCGCCAGCAGCTTGGTGTGGGGACAGGGGAGAGATGAGCAGTTCTTC CASSLVWGQGRDEQFF
once TRBJ2-3 19 TRBD2 TRBV6-2/TRBV6-3 TGTGCCAGCAGTTACTCCCCCACCAAACTAGCGGGCGGAACAGATACGCAGTATTTT CASSYSPTKLAGGTDTQYF
- TRBJ1-5 14 - TRBV3-1/TRBV3-2 TGTGCCAGCAGCCAGGGAGTGGGCAATCAGCCCCAGCATTTT CASSQGVGNQPQHF
- TRBJ2-3 12 - TRBV4-2 TGTGCCAGCAGCCAAGGAGCAGATACGCAGTATTTT CASSQGADTQYF
- TRBJ2-7 15 TRBD1 TRBV18 TGTGCCAGCTCCCTCGGACAGGGAGAGTCCTACGAGCAGTACTTC CASSLGQGESYEQYF
- TRBJ1-1 17 - TRBV19 TGTGCCAGTAGTCTTCCCCTACGGTCCAAAAAGAACACTGAAGCTTTCTTT CASSLPLRSKKNTEAFF